The T cell receptor beta chain under discussion was sequenced for a study of graft-versus-host responses after intestinal transplantation. On the study more broadly: The study gave all recipients anti-thymocyte globulin induction, then tacrolimus and steroids for about 3 years.

The length of the CDR3 is 14 residues. CDR1 SGDLS and CDR2 YYNGEE come from the germline V gene. V was clipped by 0 bases and J by 5 bases, with 11 bases between them. Notes on the study in general: The authors found GvH clones in recipient marrow, some appearing first in ileum or blood.

Notes on this clone: Its antigen is not known.

The table came from immunoSEQ multiplex PCR; TCRdb's copy has only in-frame clones and leaves some out. The sample holds 35,000 to 50,000 clones, 90% to 95% seen once. The sequence came from a human donor who was the organ donor for an intestinal transplant. The V call is TRBV9, the J call TRBJ2-5; the D gene is possibly TRBD1 (6 bases). The input for sequencing was unstimulated CD8+ T cells sorted from spleen or lymph node cells, taken before transplant. CDR3 loop: CASSVALGQETQYF. CDR3 nucleotides: TGTGCCAGCAGCGTAGCCCTAGGACAGGAGACCCAGTACTTC.